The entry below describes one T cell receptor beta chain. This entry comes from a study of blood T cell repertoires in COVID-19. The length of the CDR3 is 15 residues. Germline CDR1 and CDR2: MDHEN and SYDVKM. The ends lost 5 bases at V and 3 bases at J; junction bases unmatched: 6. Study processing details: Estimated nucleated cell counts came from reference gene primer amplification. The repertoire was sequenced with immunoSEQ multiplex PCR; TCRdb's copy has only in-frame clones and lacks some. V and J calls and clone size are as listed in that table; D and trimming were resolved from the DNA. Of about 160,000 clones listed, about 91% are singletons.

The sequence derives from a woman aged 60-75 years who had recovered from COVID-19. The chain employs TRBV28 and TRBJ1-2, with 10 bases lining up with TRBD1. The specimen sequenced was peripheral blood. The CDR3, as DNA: TGTGCCAGCAGTCGGCCCGGGACAGGGGACTATGGCTACACCTTC. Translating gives CASSRPGTGDYGYTF.